These 21 T cell receptor beta chains were sequenced from one sample in a study of blood T cell repertoires in COVID-19. TCRdb keeps only in-frame clones here, not all; method: immunoSEQ multiplex PCR. The sample holds under 300,000 clones; roughly four fifths are singletons and the top ten take roughly 2%. The sequenced sample was peripheral blood. The source of these receptors is a man aged 25-45 years who had recovered from COVID-19.

The chain uses TRBV27 and TRBJ1-2, with TRBD1 matching over 11 bases. This CDR3 contains 17 residues. With V trimmed by 2 bases and J by 4 bases, 9 bases remained unmatched. Germline CDR1 reads MNHEY; CDR2 reads SMNVEV (reference sequence). CDR3 region: CASSLKGQGGFGYGYTF. In DNA form, the CDR3 reads TGTGCCAGCAGTTTAAAGGGACAGGGGGGTTTTGGCTATGGCTACACCTTC.

The V call is TRBV11-3, the J call TRBJ2-7; weak D call: TRBD1 (6 bases). Germline assignment: CDR1 SGHNT and CDR2 YENEEA. Trimming left V 5 bases short and J 2 bases short, with 16 bases between. The CDR3 is 15 amino acids. The CDR3 DNA is TGTGCCAGCAGCCCGGGTCAGGGGCGGACCTACGAGCAGTACTTC. Amino acids: CASSPGQGRTYEQYF.

This rearrangement joins TRBV11-2 to TRBJ2-2; D possibly corresponds to TRBD2 (5 bases). Per germline, CDR1 SGHAT and CDR2 FQNNGV. Trimming left V 1 base short and J 4 bases short, with 10 bases between. This CDR3 contains 15 residues. DNA of the CDR3: TGTGCCAGCAGCTTAGCCAGTGCGGGCACCGGGGAGCTGTTTTTT. It encodes CASSLASAGTGELFF.

The rearrangement uses TRBV5-6 and TRBJ1-4, with D uncertain. In germline, CDR1 is SGHDT, CDR2 YYEEEE. The CDR3 covers 14 residues. The germline V and J ends were trimmed by 1 base and 10 bases, with 14 bases remaining between them. Here the CDR3 reads CASSLPRGRGKLFF. The CDR3 DNA reads TGTGCCAGCAGCTTGCCCCGGGGAAGAGGAAAACTGTTTTTT.

In DNA, the CDR3 is TGTGCCAGCAGTGAAGTTTACTTCGGGAGCGGCCAGCAGTACGTC. Translating it yields CASSEVYFGSGQQYV. V is TRBV2 and J is TRBJ2-7; the D gene is possibly TRBD2 (6 bases). Germline-derived CDR1 and CDR2 are SNHLY and FYNNEI. V lost 1 base, J lost 8 bases, and 18 bases lay in between. This CDR3 region has 15 residues.

This chain joins TRBV29-1 and TRBJ1-1; D unclear. CDR3 length: 13 residues. The germline V gene encodes CDR1 SQVTM and CDR2 ANQGSEA. The CDR3 sequence: CTTEERTNTEAFF. The CDR3, as DNA: TGCACCACGGAGGAACGGACGAACACTGAAGCTTTCTTT.

J is TRBJ1-2 and V is TRBV18, with no clear D. V was shortened by 2 bases and J by 12 bases, with 13 bases between the two germline ends. Germline values: CDR1 KGHSH, CDR2 LQKENI. The CDR3 has 12 amino acids. The CDR3 is CASSPMTSGHTF. The CDR3 DNA reads as TGTGCCAGCTCACCAATGACGAGCGGCCACACCTTC.

The J gene is TRBJ1-6, the V gene TRBV2; D remains ambiguous. Trimming stripped 4 bases from V and 8 bases from J, with 12 bases between. The germline gives CDR1 SNHLY, CDR2 FYNNEI. The CDR3 runs 14 residues. CDR3 sequence: CASSAGRVDSPLHF. In DNA, the CDR3 is TGTGCCAGCAGTGCAGGCCGCGTGGATTCACCCCTCCACTTT.

This clone was recorded a few times. CDR3 in DNA: TGTGCCAGCAGCCAATCCAAGAACACTGAAGCTTTCTTT. It encodes CASSQSKNTEAFF. The chain couples TRBV16 to TRBJ1-1; D remains unclear. Trimming took 0 bases from V and 1 from J, leaving 3 bases between them. Germline CDR1 reads KGHSY; CDR2 reads FQNENV. The CDR3 is 13 residues long.

This chain joins TRBV9 and TRBJ2-3, with TRBD2 identical over 8 bases. The germline CDR1 and CDR2 sequences are SGDLS and YYNGEE. The CDR3 covers 16 residues. J was trimmed by 2 bases and V by 0 bases; bases with no gene match: 5. DNA of the CDR3: TGTGCCAGCAGCGTAGATGGCGGGGGGCCCACAGATACGCAGTATTTT. Translation gives CASSVDGGGPTDTQYF.

This clone was observed once. V is TRBV23-1 and J is TRBJ2-1; 7 nucleotides align to TRBD1. TRBV23-1 is reported as an ORF; its role is uncertain. The CDR3 spans 15 residues. Losses at the gene ends were 10 bases for V and 5 bases for J; bases not matched to a gene: 14. In nucleotides, the CDR3 is TGCGCCACCGAACTACCATTGGACAGGAACAATGAGCAGTTCTTC. Protein product: CATELPLDRNNEQFF.

V is TRBV7-9 and J is TRBJ2-1, with TRBD1 as a possible D gene (6 bases). This CDR3 comprises 19 residues. V shed 1 base and J shed 5 bases, with 24 bases lying between them. CDR1 is SEHNR and CDR2 is FQNEAQ in the germline V gene (reference sequence). CDR3 coding DNA: TGTGCCAGCAGCTTAGTTTTTGGGTCGAAAAACGGGACACACAATGAGCAGTTCTTC. It is translated as CASSLVFGSKNGTHNEQFF.

The rearrangement uses TRBV6-2 or TRBV6-3 and TRBJ2-7; the D gene is possibly TRBD2 (6 bases). V was shortened by 0 bases and J by 3 bases, with 12 bases between the two germline ends. The germline CDR1 and CDR2 sequences are MNHEY and SVGEGT. The CDR3 runs 15 residues. The CDR3 DNA follows: TGTGCCAGCAGTTACTCCCTAGCGAGGGGCTACGAGCAGTACGTC. This encodes CASSYSLARGYEQYV.

The chain recombines TRBV3-1 (or the pseudogene TRBV3-2) with TRBJ1-2; perhaps TRBD1 as D (5 bases). Trimming pared 4 bases from V and 3 bases from J, leaving 18 bases between. Germline CDR1 reads LGHDT; CDR2 reads YNNKEL (reference sequence). The CDR3 runs to 16 residues. This CDR3 is CASSPRLSGSYYGYTF. The CDR3 DNA reads TGTGCCAGCAGCCCCCGCCTTTCAGGGTCATACTATGGCTACACCTTC.

The chain combines TRBV7-9 with TRBJ1-2; unclear D gene. The CDR3 loop spans 14 amino acids. Germline lookup yields CDR1 SEHNR and CDR2 FQNEAQ (reference sequence). The V gene lost 4 bases and the J gene lost 4 bases, with 13 bases spanning the gap. As DNA, the CDR3 is TGTGCCAGCAGCTACCCCTCAGAACCCTATGGCTACACCTTC. Protein: CASSYPSEPYGYTF.

The chain has TRBV12-3 or TRBV12-4 and TRBJ2-4; a weak D match, TRBD2 (6 bases). The CDR3 is made up of 13 amino acids. V lost 6 bases and J lost 6, with 12 bases in between. CDR3: CASRGRGRNIQYF. The CDR3 DNA sequence: TGTGCCAGCAGAGGACGGGGGAGAAACATTCAGTACTTC.

This chain joins TRBV2 and TRBJ1-4; no definite D call. V was trimmed by 1 base and J by 7 bases, leaving 22 bases between them. This CDR3 comprises 18 residues. Germline CDR1 is SNHLY and CDR2 is FYNNEI. The CDR3 DNA sequence: TGTGCCAGCAGTGAAGGTTTGAGGAGAAAAGGACGGGGTGAAAAACTGTTTTTT. It translates to CASSEGLRRKGRGEKLFF.

The chain joins TRBV10-3 to TRBJ2-1; 9 bases map to TRBD2. Germline CDR1 and CDR2: ENHRY and SYGVKD. The CDR3 loop spans 14 amino acids. With V trimmed by 9 bases and J by 4 bases, 7 bases remained unmatched. The CDR3 loop is CAMAERGAYNEQFF. Here the CDR3 DNA reads TGTGCCATGGCAGAGCGGGGGGCATACAATGAGCAGTTCTTC.

The chain has TRBV11-2 and TRBJ2-3; D gene unclear. CDR3 length: 16 residues. CDR1 and CDR2 (germline): SGHAT, FQNNGV. Trimming shortened V by 5 bases and J by 4 bases, and 19 bases separated the two germline ends. CDR3 protein: CASSIPVAGRADTQYF. The CDR3 region has the DNA TGTGCCAGCAGCATCCCGGTGGCAGGTCGCGCAGATACGCAGTATTTT.

V gene TRBV5-4 combines with J gene TRBJ1-6; D is uncertain. The CDR3 is made up of 16 amino acids. The germline V gene has CDR1 SGHNT and CDR2 YYREEE (reference sequence). Trimming pared 0 bases from V and 7 bases from J, leaving 14 bases between. This chain's CDR3 is CASSLDWRSGNSPLHF. The CDR3 DNA sequence: TGTGCCAGCAGCTTGGACTGGAGGTCCGGGAATTCACCCCTCCACTTT.

The genes are TRBV6-5 and TRBJ2-1, with D perhaps matching TRBD2 (6 bases). V shed 7 bases and J shed 5 bases, with 15 bases lying between them. CDR1 MNHEY and CDR2 SVGAGI come from the germline V gene. This CDR3 comprises 14 residues. The CDR3 protein is CASTPSGLHNEQFF. The CDR3, as DNA: TGTGCCAGCACTCCGTCAGGACTACACAATGAGCAGTTCTTC.